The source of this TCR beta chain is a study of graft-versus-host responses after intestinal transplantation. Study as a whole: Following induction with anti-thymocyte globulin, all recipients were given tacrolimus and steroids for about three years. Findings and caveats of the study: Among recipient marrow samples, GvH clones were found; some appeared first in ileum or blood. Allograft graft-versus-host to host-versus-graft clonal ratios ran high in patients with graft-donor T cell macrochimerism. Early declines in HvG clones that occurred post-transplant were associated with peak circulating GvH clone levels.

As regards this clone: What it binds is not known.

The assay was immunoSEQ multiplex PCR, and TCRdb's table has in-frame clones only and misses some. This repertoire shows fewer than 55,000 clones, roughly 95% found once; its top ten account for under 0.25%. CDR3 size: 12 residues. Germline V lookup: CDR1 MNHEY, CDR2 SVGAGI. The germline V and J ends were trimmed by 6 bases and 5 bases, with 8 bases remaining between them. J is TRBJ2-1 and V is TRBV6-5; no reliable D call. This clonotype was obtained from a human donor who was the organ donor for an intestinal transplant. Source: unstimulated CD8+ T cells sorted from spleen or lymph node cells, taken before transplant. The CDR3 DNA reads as TGTGCCAGCAGCGACGCTAACAATGAGCAGTTCTTC. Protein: CASSDANNEQFF.